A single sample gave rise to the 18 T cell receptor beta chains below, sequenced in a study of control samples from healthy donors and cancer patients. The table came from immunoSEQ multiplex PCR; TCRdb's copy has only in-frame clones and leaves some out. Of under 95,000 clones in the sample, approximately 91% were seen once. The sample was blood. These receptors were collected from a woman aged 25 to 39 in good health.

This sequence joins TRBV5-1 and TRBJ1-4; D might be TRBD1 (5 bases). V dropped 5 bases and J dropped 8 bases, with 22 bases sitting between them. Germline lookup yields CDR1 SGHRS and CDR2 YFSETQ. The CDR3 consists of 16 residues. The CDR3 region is CASSRDPDPIGEKLFF. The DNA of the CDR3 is TGCGCCAGCAGTCGGGACCCGGACCCCATCGGCGAAAAACTGTTTTTT.

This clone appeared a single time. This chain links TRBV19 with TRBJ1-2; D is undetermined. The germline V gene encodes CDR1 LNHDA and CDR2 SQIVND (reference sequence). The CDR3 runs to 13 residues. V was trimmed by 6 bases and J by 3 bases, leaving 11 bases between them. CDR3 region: CASRGSRDYGYTF. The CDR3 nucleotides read TGTGCCAGTAGGGGCAGCCGGGACTATGGCTACACCTTC.

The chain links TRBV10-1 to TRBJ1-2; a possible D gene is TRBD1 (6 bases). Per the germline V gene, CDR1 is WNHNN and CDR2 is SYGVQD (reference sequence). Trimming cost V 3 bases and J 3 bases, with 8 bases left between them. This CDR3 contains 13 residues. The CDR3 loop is CASSDGGDYGYTF. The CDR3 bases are TGCGCCAGCAGTGACGGGGGCGACTATGGCTACACCTTC.

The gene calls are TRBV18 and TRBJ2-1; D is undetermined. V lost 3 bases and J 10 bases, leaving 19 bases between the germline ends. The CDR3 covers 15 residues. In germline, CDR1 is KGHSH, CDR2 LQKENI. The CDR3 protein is CASSPSTTRIREQFF. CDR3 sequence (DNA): TGTGCCAGCTCACCTTCTACCACCAGGATCCGCGAGCAGTTCTTC.

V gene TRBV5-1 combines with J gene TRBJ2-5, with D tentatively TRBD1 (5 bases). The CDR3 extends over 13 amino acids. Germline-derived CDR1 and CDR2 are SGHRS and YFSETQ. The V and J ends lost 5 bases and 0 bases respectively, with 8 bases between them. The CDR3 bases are TGCGCCAGCAGGTCGACAGACCAAGAGACCCAGTACTTC. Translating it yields CASRSTDQETQYF.

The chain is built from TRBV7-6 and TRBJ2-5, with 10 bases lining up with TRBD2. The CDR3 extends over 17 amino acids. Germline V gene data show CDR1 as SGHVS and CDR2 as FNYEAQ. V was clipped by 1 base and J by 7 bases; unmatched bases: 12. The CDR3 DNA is TGTGCCAGCAGCTTAGGCGCGCTAGCGGGGGACCCTACGACCCAGTACTTC. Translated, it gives CASSLGALAGDPTTQYF.

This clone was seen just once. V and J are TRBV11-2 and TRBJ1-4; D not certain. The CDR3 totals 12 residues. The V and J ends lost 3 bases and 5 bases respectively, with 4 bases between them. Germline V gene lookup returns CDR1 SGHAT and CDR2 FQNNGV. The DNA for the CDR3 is TGTGCCAGCAGCTTTTCAAATGAAAAACTGTTTTTT. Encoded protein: CASSFSNEKLFF.

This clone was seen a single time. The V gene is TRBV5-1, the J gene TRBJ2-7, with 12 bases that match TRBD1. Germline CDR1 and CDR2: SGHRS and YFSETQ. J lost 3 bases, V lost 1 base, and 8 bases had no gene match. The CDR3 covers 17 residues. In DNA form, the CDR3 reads TGCGCCAGCAGCTTGCTCCCAGGGACAGGGGGCGTCTACGAGCAGTACTTC. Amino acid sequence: CASSLLPGTGGVYEQYF.

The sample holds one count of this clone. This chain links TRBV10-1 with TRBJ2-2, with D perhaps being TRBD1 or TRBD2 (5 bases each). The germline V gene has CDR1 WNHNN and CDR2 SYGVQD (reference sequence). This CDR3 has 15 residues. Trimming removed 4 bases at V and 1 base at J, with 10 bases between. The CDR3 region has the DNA TGCGCCAGCAGTGGTCCGGGACGGAACACCGGGGAGCTGTTTTTT. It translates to CASSGPGRNTGELFF.

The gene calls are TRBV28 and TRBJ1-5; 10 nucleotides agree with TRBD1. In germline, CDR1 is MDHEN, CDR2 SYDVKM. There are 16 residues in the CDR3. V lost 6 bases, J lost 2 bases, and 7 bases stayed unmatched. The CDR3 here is CASRRRQGAGNQPQHF. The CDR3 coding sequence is TGTGCCAGCAGGCGTCGACAGGGGGCGGGCAATCAGCCCCAGCATTTT.

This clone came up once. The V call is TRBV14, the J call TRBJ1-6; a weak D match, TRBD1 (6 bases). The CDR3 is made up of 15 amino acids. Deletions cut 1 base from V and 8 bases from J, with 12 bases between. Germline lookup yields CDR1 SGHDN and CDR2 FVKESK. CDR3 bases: TGTGCCAGCAGCCAAGCGCCAGGGGCCCATTCACCCCTCCACTTT. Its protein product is CASSQAPGAHSPLHF.

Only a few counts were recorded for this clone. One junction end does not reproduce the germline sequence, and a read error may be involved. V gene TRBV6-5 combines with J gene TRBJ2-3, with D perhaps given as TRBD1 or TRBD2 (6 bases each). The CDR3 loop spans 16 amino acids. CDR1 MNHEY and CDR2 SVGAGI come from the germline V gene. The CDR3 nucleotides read TGTGCCAGCAGCTACTTGGGGGGCGGGGTGGTAGATACGCAGTATTTT. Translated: CASSYLGGGVVDTQYF.

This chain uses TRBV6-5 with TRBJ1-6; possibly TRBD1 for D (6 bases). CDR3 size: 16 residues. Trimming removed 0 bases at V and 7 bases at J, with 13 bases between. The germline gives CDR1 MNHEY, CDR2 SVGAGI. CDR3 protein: CASSYSGAGPNSPLHF. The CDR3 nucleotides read TGTGCCAGCAGTTACTCGGGGGCAGGGCCGAATTCACCCCTCCACTTT.

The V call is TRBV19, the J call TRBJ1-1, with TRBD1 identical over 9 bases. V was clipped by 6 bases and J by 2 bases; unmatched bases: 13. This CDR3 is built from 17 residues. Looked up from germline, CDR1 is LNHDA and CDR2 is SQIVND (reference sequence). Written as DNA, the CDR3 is TGTGCCAGTAGAATACCGGGACAGGGCCCAAAAAACACTGAAGCTTTCTTT. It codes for CASRIPGQGPKNTEAFF.

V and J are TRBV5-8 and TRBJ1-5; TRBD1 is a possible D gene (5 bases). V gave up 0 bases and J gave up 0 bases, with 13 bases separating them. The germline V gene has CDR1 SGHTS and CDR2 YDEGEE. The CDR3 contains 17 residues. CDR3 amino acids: CASSLVTGAYSNQPQHF. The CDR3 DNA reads TGTGCCAGCAGCTTGGTAACCGGGGCCTATAGCAATCAGCCCCAGCATTTT. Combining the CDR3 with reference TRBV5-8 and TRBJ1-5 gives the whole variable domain EAGVTQSPTHLIKTRGQQATLRCSPISGHTSVYWYQQALGLGLQFLLWYDEGEERNRGNFPPRFSGRQFPNYSSELNVNALELEDSALYLCASSLVTGAYSNQPQHFGDGTRLSIL.

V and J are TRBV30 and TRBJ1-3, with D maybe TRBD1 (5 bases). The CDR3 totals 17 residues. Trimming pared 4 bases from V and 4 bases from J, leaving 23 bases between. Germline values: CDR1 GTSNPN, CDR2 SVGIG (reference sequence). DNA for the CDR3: TGTGCCTGGACGGCTAGGGTAGCGGGACTCCTCGGAAACACCATATATTTT. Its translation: CAWTARVAGLLGNTIYF.

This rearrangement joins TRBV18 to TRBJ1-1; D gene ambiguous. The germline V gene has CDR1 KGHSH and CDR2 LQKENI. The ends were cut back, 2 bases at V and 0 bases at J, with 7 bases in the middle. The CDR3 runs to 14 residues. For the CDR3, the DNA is TGTGCCAGCTCACCAAGCATTATGAACACTGAAGCTTTCTTT. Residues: CASSPSIMNTEAFF.

CDR3: CASSQRMGLSSSYEQYF. CDR3 coding DNA: TGTGCCAGCAGCCAGCGAATGGGGCTTTCCAGCTCCTACGAGCAGTACTTC. This rearrangement joins TRBV14 to TRBJ2-7; possibly TRBD1 for D (5 bases). The CDR3 sequence is 17 residues long. Germline CDR1 reads SGHDN; CDR2 reads FVKESK. V was clipped by 3 bases and J by 0 bases, with 18 bases between them.